These 10 T cell receptor beta chains were all obtained from the same sample, sequenced in a study of Ad26.COV2.S vaccination and SARS-CoV-2 variants. TCRdb keeps only in-frame clones here, not all; method: immunoSEQ multiplex PCR. This sample carries about 140,000 clones, roughly 90% of them seen once, and the ten largest clones take 4% to 6%. The source was peripheral blood, collected after recovery from COVID-19. The receptors were sampled from a human donor who had recovered from COVID-19.

The gene calls are TRBV28 and TRBJ1-1, with a tentative D call TRBD1 (6 bases). CDR1 and CDR2 from the germline V gene are MDHEN and SYDVKM. V lost 1 base, J lost 3 bases, and 12 bases lay in between. This CDR3 spans 15 amino acids. DNA of the CDR3: TGTGCCAGCAGTTTATTGAGGGGGGTGGACACTGAAGCTTTCTTT. Amino acids: CASSLLRGVDTEAFF.

This chain uses TRBV4-1 with TRBJ2-1; 8 bases fit TRBD2. CDR1 and CDR2 (germline): MGHRA, YSYEKL. The CDR3 contains 18 residues. V gave up 1 base and J gave up 7 bases; unmatched junction bases: 15. CDR3 sequence: CASSQVYSRGGQYNEQFF. The CDR3 DNA sequence: TGCGCCAGCAGCCAAGTTTACTCCCGGGGGGGCCAATATAATGAGCAGTTCTTC.

This clone appeared once. This sequence joins TRBV5-1 and TRBJ1-2; D is unclear. The V end lost 3 bases, the J end lost 2 bases, and 11 bases lay between the germline ends. The CDR3 is 14 residues long. Looked up from germline, CDR1 is SGHRS and CDR2 is YFSETQ. The CDR3: CASSSEDGNYGYTF. The CDR3 region has the DNA TGCGCCAGCAGCTCGGAGGACGGGAACTATGGCTACACCTTC.

The chain combines TRBV19 with TRBJ1-2; unclear D gene. Trimming took 2 bases from V and 4 from J, leaving 8 bases between them. This CDR3 is 13 amino acids long. The germline CDR1 and CDR2 sequences are LNHDA and SQIVND (reference sequence). CDR3 in DNA: TGTGCCAGTAGTATATCGGGGATCTATGGCTACACCTTC. This sequence encodes CASSISGIYGYTF. Using reference TRBV19 and TRBJ1-2 for the parts outside the CDR3, the full variable domain is DGGITQSPKYLFRKEGQNVTLSCEQNLNHDAMYWYRQDPGQGLRLIYYSQIVNDFQKGDIAEGYSVSREKKESFPLTVTSAQKNPTAFYLCASSISGIYGYTFGSGTRLTVV.

The chain recombines TRBV6-4 with TRBJ2-1, with TRBD2 matching over 9 bases. Per germline, CDR1 MRHNA and CDR2 SNTAGT. The V segment lost 3 bases and the J segment 3 bases; nucleotides outside the gene matches: 3. The CDR3 loop spans 15 amino acids. The CDR3 DNA sequence: TGTGCCAGCAGTGAAAAACTAGCGGGCTACAATGAGCAGTTCTTC. Its protein is CASSEKLAGYNEQFF.

V and J are TRBV6-5 and TRBJ1-1; 11 nucleotides agree with TRBD1. Germline lookup yields CDR1 MNHEY and CDR2 SVGAGI. The CDR3 is 14 residues long. Trimming at V came to 6 bases and at J to 7 bases, leaving 7 bases not matched to a gene. The CDR3 sequence: CASRTGTGGSEAFF. CDR3 coding DNA: TGTGCCAGCAGAACCGGGACAGGGGGAAGTGAAGCTTTCTTT.

V usage is TRBV27 and J usage is TRBJ2-7, with TRBD1 identical over 9 bases. J was trimmed by 8 bases and V by 4 bases; bases with no gene match: 3. This CDR3 region has 12 residues. Germline V gene data show CDR1 as MNHEY and CDR2 as SMNVEV (reference sequence). The CDR3 DNA follows: TGTGCCAGCAGTTCCGGGACAGGGAAGCAGTACTTC. Translation: CASSSGTGKQYF.

The chain recombines TRBV27 with TRBJ1-4; D is undetermined. CDR1 is MNHEY, CDR2 SMNVEV, per germline (reference sequence). The CDR3 sequence is 14 residues long. V was pared by 8 bases and J by 7 bases, with 17 bases between. In DNA form, the CDR3 reads TGTGCCAGCGGCGGGAAAGGATTGGGTGAAAAACTGTTTTTT. Protein product: CASGGKGLGEKLFF.

The V call is TRBV27, the J call TRBJ1-5; D is ambiguous. Germline CDR1 reads MNHEY; CDR2 reads SMNVEV (reference sequence). V was cut by 0 bases and J by 1 base, with 4 bases left in between. This CDR3 contains 14 residues. The CDR3 DNA reads TGTGCCAGCAGTTTATCCCCCAGCAATCAGCCCCAGCATTTT. Its protein is CASSLSPSNQPQHF.

V gene TRBV7-9 combines with J gene TRBJ2-3; the match to TRBD2 covers 12 bases. Unmatched junction bases numbered 11, after V lost 5 bases and J lost 2 bases. This CDR3 is built from 18 residues. Germline assignment: CDR1 SEHNR and CDR2 FQNEAQ (reference sequence). CDR3 DNA: TGTGCCAGCAGCCATAATAGCCTAGCGGGGGGGATCACAGATACGCAGTATTTT. It codes for CASSHNSLAGGITDTQYF.